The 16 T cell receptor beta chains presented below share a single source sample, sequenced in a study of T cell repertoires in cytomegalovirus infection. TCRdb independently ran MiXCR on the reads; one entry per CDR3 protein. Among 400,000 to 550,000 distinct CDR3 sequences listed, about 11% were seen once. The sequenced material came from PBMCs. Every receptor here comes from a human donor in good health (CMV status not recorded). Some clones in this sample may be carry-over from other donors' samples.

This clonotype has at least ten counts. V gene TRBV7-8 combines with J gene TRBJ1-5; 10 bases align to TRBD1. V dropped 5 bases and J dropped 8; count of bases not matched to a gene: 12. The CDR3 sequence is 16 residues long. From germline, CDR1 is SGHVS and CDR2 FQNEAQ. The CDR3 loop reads CASSGIDRGRGKPQHF. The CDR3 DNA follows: TGTGCCAGCAGCGGGATAGACAGGGGGCGAGGCAAGCCCCAGCATTTT. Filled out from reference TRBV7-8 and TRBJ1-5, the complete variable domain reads GAGVSQSPRYKVAKRGQDVALRCDPISGHVSLFWYQQALGQGPEFLTYFQNEAQLDKSGLPSDRFFAERPEGSVSTLKIQRTQQEDSAVYLCASSGIDRGRGKPQHFGDGTRLSIL.

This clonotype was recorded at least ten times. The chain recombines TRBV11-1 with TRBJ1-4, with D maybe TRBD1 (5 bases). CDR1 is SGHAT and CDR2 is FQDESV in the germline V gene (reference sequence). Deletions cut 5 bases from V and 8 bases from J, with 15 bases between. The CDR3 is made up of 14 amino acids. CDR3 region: CASSPGHTGEKLFF. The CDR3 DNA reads TGTGCCAGCAGCCCTGGACATACAGGCGAAAAACTGTTTTTT.

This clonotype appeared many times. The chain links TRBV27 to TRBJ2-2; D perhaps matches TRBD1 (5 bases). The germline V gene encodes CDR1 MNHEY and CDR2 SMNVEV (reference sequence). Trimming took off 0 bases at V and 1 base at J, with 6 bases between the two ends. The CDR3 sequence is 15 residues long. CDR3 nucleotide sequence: TGTGCCAGCAGTTTATCCACAGGGAACACCGGGGAGCTGTTTTTT. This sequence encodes CASSLSTGNTGELFF.

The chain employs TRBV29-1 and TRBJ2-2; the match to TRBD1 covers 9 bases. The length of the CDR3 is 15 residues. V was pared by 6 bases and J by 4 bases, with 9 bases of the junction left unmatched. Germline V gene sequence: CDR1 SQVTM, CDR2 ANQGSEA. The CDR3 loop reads CSVEGQGLSTGELFF. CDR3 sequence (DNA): TGCAGCGTGGAGGGACAGGGCTTGTCCACCGGGGAGCTGTTTTTT.

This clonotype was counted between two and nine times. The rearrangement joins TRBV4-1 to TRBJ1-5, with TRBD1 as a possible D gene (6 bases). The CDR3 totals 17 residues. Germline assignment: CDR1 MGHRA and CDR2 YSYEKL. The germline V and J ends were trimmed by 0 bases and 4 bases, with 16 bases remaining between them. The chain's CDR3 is CASSQDGAGTRNQPQHF. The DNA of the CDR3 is TGCGCCAGCAGCCAAGATGGGGCCGGGACAAGAAATCAGCCCCAGCATTTT.

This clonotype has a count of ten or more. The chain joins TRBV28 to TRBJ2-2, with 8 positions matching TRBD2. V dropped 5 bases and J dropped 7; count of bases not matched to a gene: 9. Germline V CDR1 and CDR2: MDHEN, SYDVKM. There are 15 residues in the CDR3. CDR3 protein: CASSAPGLGIGELFF. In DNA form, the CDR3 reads TGTGCCAGCAGTGCGCCGGGACTAGGTATCGGGGAGCTGTTTTTT.

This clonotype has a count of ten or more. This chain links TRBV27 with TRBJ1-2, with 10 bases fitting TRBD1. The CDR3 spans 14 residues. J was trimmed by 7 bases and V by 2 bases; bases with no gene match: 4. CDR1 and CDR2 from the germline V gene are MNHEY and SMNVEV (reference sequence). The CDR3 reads CASSLRGQGFGYTF. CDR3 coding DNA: TGTGCCAGCAGTTTAAGGGGACAGGGGTTTGGCTACACCTTC.

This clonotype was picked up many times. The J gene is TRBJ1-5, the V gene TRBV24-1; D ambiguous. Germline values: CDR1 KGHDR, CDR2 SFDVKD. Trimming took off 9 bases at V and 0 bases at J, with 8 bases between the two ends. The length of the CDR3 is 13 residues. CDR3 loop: CATRHSSNQPQHF. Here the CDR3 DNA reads TGTGCCACCCGACACTCTAGCAATCAGCCCCAGCATTTT.

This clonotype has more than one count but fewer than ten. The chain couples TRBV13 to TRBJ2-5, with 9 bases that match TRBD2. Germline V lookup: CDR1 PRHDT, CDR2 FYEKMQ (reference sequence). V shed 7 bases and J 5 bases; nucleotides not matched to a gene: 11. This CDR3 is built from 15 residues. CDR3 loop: CASNLAGRIAETQYF. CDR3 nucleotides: TGTGCCAGCAACCTAGCGGGGAGGATCGCTGAGACCCAGTACTTC.

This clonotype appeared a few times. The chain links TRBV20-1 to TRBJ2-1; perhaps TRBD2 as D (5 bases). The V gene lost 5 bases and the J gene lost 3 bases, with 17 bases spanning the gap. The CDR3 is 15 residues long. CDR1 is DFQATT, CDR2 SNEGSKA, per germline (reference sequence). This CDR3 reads CSAVAGRASYNEQFF. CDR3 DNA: TGCAGTGCTGTGGCGGGCCGAGCTAGCTACAATGAGCAGTTCTTC.

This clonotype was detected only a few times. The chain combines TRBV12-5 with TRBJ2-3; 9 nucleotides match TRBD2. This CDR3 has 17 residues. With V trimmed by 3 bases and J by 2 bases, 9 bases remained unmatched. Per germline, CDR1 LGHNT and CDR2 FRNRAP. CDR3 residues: CASGLASGAFLTDTQYF. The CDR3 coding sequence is TGTGCTAGTGGTTTAGCTAGCGGGGCCTTCCTCACAGATACGCAGTATTTT.

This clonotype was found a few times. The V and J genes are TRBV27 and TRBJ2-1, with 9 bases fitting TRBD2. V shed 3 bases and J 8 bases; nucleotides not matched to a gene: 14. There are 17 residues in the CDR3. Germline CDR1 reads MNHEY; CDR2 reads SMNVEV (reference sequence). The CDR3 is CASSLKAGGPRGDEQFF. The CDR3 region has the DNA TGTGCCAGCAGTTTGAAGGCGGGAGGGCCGCGGGGCGATGAGCAGTTCTTC.

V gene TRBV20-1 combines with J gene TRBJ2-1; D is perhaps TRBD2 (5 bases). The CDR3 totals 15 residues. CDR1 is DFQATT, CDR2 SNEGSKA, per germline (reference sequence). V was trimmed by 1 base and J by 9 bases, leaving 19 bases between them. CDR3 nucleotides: TGCAGTGCTAGAGCGGGGAACCGGCCGCCCGGTGAGCAGTTCTTC. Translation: CSARAGNRPPGEQFF.

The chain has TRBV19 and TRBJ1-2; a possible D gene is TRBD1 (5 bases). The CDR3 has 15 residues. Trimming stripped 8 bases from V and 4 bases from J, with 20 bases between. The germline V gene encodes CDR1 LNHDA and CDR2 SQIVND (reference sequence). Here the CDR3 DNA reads TGTGCCAGTCGAGAGACGGACAAGACCCTCTATGGCTACACCTTC. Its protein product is CASRETDKTLYGYTF.

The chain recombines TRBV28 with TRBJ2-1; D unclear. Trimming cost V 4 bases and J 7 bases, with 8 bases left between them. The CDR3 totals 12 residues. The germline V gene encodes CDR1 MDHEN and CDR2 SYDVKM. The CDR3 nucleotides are TGTGCCAGCAGTTACCCAAGTAATGAGCAGTTCTTC. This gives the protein CASSYPSNEQFF. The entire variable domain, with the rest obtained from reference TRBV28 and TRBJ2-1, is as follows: DVKVTQSSRYLVKRTGEKVFLECVQDMDHENMFWYRQDPGLGLRLIYFSYDVKMKEKGDIPEGYSVSREKKERFSLILESASTNQTSMYLCASSYPSNEQFFGPGTRLTVL.

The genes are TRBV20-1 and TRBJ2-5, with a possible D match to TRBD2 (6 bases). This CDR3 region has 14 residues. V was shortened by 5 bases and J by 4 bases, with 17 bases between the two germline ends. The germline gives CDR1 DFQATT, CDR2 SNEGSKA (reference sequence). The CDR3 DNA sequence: TGCAGTGCTCCGCATACGGGGGTAGGAGAGACCCAGTACTTC. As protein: CSAPHTGVGETQYF.